A selection of T cell receptor beta chains follows, all from one sample in a study of regulatory T cells in long-lasting Graves disease. Via MiXCR, TCRdb re-called the multiplex PCR reads, giving one row per CDR3 protein. The sample lists 620,000 or so distinct CDR3 sequences; about 16% were seen once. The same specimen was also included in a second study, on T cells in Graves' hyperthyroidism and ophthalmopathy.

This sample comprised peripheral blood mononuclear cells (PBMCs), obtained at new diagnosis, from a patient treated with antithyroid drugs. These receptors all come from a woman younger than 45 with Graves disease. Each CDR3 is given with its conserved first and last residue. D genes are given only for firm matches. Not all rows give a size; the values are once, few, many and, for expanded clones, a class.

j_call: TRBJ2-1; v_call: TRBV7-3; d_call: -; clone_size: many; cdr3_aa: CASSPGTLELGFF; cdr3_nt: TGTGCCAGCAGCCCGGGGACCCTCGAGCTTGGGTTCTTC
j_call: TRBJ2-1; v_call: TRBV5-4; d_call: -; clone_size: -; cdr3_aa: CASTRDSGSNEQFF; cdr3_nt: TGTGCCAGCACCCGGGACTCTGGCAGCAATGAGCAGTTCTTC
j_call: TRBJ1-4; v_call: TRBV30; d_call: -; clone_size: -; cdr3_aa: CAWSTRLGEKLFF; cdr3_nt: TGTGCCTGGAGTACCCGATTAGGTGAAAAACTGTTTTTT
j_call: TRBJ1-6; v_call: TRBV12-3/TRBV12-4; d_call: TRBD1; clone_size: few; cdr3_aa: CASAGNRGNSPLHF; cdr3_nt: TGTGCCAGCGCGGGGAACAGGGGGAATTCACCCCTCCACTTT
j_call: TRBJ1-4; v_call: TRBV7-2; d_call: -; clone_size: many; cdr3_aa: CASSLGTKLFF; cdr3_nt: TGTGCCAGCAGCCTGGGGACCAAACTGTTTTTT
j_call: TRBJ2-7; v_call: TRBV20-1; d_call: TRBD2; clone_size: few; cdr3_aa: CSARASGSPYEQYF; cdr3_nt: TGCAGTGCTAGGGCTAGCGGGAGCCCCTACGAGCAGTACTTC
j_call: TRBJ2-6; v_call: TRBV2; d_call: -; clone_size: many; cdr3_aa: CASSVEGSGANVLTF; cdr3_nt: TGTGCCAGCAGTGTCGAGGGATCTGGGGCCAACGTCCTGACTTTC
j_call: TRBJ2-2; v_call: TRBV6-1; d_call: TRBD2; clone_size: many; cdr3_aa: CASSPRPPAGVSNTGELFF; cdr3_nt: TGTGCCAGCAGTCCCCGGCCGCCAGCGGGAGTCTCGAACACCGGGGAGCTGTTTTTT
j_call: TRBJ1-2; v_call: TRBV6-1; d_call: TRBD1; clone_size: many; cdr3_aa: CASRTGGAHGYTF; cdr3_nt: TGTGCCAGCAGGACAGGGGGCGCCCATGGCTACACCTTC
j_call: TRBJ2-5; v_call: TRBV2; d_call: -; clone_size: many; cdr3_aa: CASRREVETQYF; cdr3_nt: TGTGCCAGCAGAAGGGAAGTAGAGACCCAGTACTTC
j_call: TRBJ2-4; v_call: TRBV18; d_call: -; clone_size: -; cdr3_aa: CASSPSGGVGNIQYF; cdr3_nt: TGTGCCAGCTCACCCTCCGGTGGGGTTGGAAACATTCAGTACTTC
j_call: TRBJ2-1; v_call: TRBV5-1; d_call: TRBD1; clone_size: -; cdr3_aa: CASSLGDRGRHNEQFF; cdr3_nt: TGCGCCAGCAGCTTGGGGGACAGGGGTCGACACAATGAGCAGTTCTTC
j_call: TRBJ1-5; v_call: TRBV29-1; d_call: -; clone_size: -; cdr3_aa: CSVAVDPLPGQPQHF; cdr3_nt: TGCAGCGTTGCAGTCGACCCCCTCCCGGGTCAGCCCCAGCATTTT
j_call: TRBJ2-1; v_call: TRBV2; d_call: -; clone_size: many; cdr3_aa: CASSGGRSSNEQFF; cdr3_nt: TGTGCCAGCTCCGGGGGCCGTAGCTCTAATGAGCAGTTCTTC
j_call: TRBJ2-7; v_call: TRBV7-9; d_call: -; clone_size: few; cdr3_aa: CASSLVHGSQLNYEQYF; cdr3_nt: TGTGCCAGCAGCTTAGTTCATGGGAGCCAGCTTAACTACGAGCAGTACTTC
j_call: TRBJ1-1; v_call: TRBV12-3/TRBV12-4; d_call: -; clone_size: many; cdr3_aa: CASSSGVTTEAFF; cdr3_nt: TGTGCCAGCAGTTCTGGGGTTACCACTGAAGCTTTCTTT
j_call: TRBJ2-5; v_call: TRBV30; d_call: -; clone_size: few; cdr3_aa: CAWNQGPATTQYF; cdr3_nt: TGTGCCTGGAATCAAGGGCCCGCGACGACCCAGTACTTC
j_call: TRBJ2-1; v_call: TRBV28; d_call: -; clone_size: many; cdr3_aa: CASSPPYSYNEQFF; cdr3_nt: TGTGCCAGCAGCCCGCCCTACTCCTACAATGAGCAGTTCTTC
j_call: TRBJ2-2; v_call: TRBV19; d_call: TRBD1; clone_size: -; cdr3_aa: CATSPGQGAVGELFF; cdr3_nt: TGTGCCACTTCTCCGGGACAGGGGGCGGTTGGGGAGCTGTTTTTT
j_call: TRBJ1-1; v_call: TRBV6-1; d_call: TRBD1; clone_size: -; cdr3_aa: CASSQYYRGDTEAFF; cdr3_nt: TGTGCCAGCAGTCAATACTACAGGGGGGACACTGAAGCTTTCTTT
j_call: TRBJ2-7; v_call: TRBV28; d_call: TRBD2; clone_size: many; cdr3_aa: CASSLAASGSSWYEQYF; cdr3_nt: TGTGCCAGCAGTTTAGCCGCTAGCGGGAGTAGTTGGTACGAGCAGTACTTC
j_call: TRBJ2-7; v_call: TRBV6-5; d_call: TRBD1; clone_size: -; cdr3_aa: CASSYSRQGYEQYF; cdr3_nt: TGTGCCAGCAGTTACTCTAGACAGGGCTACGAGCAGTACTTC
j_call: TRBJ2-5; v_call: TRBV15; d_call: -; clone_size: many; cdr3_aa: CATSRDKGPTTQYF; cdr3_nt: TGTGCCACCAGCAGAGATAAGGGCCCCACGACCCAGTACTTC
j_call: TRBJ2-2; v_call: TRBV7-2; d_call: -; clone_size: many; cdr3_aa: CASTRTRASLESTGELFF; cdr3_nt: TGTGCCAGCACTCGAACAAGGGCATCTTTAGAGAGCACCGGGGAGCTGTTTTTT
j_call: TRBJ2-1; v_call: TRBV7-9; d_call: -; clone_size: -; cdr3_aa: CASSLVPDNHEQFF; cdr3_nt: TGTGCCAGCAGCTTAGTCCCCGACAATCATGAGCAGTTCTTC
j_call: TRBJ1-6; v_call: TRBV11-2; d_call: TRBD1; clone_size: -; cdr3_aa: CASSRRDRGNSPLHF; cdr3_nt: TGTGCCAGCAGCCGCCGGGACAGGGGTAATTCACCCCTCCACTTT
j_call: TRBJ2-1; v_call: TRBV9; d_call: TRBD2; clone_size: few; cdr3_aa: CASSPPPGLAGGYSYNEQFF; cdr3_nt: TGTGCCAGCAGCCCGCCTCCGGGACTAGCGGGAGGTTACTCCTACAATGAGCAGTTCTTC
j_call: TRBJ2-1; v_call: TRBV19; d_call: TRBD2; clone_size: many; cdr3_aa: CASSNKGTSGPVGGPYEQFF; cdr3_nt: TGTGCCAGTAGTAACAAAGGGACTAGCGGGCCAGTGGGCGGGCCATATGAGCAGTTCTTC
j_call: TRBJ1-4; v_call: TRBV6-9; d_call: TRBD1; clone_size: many; cdr3_aa: CASTYRGQGREKLFF; cdr3_nt: TGTGCCAGCACTTACCGGGGACAGGGGCGTGAAAAACTGTTTTTT
j_call: TRBJ2-1; v_call: TRBV6-2/TRBV6-3; d_call: -; clone_size: few; cdr3_aa: CASGLPGAFDNEQFF; cdr3_nt: TGTGCCAGCGGACTACCGGGGGCATTCGATAATGAGCAGTTCTTC
j_call: TRBJ2-2; v_call: TRBV12-3/TRBV12-4; d_call: -; clone_size: many; cdr3_aa: CAGGRGTNTGELFF; cdr3_nt: TGTGCCGGAGGTCGCGGGACGAACACCGGGGAGCTGTTTTTT
j_call: TRBJ1-5; v_call: TRBV28; d_call: -; clone_size: many; cdr3_aa: CASLGFSPGLKKVNQPQHF; cdr3_nt: TGTGCCAGTCTGGGGTTTTCACCGGGGCTCAAGAAAGTTAATCAGCCCCAGCATTTT
j_call: TRBJ1-5; v_call: TRBV7-3; d_call: -; clone_size: many; cdr3_aa: CASSPGGLGPQHF; cdr3_nt: TGTGCCAGCAGCCCTGGGGGGTTGGGGCCCCAGCATTTT
j_call: TRBJ1-1; v_call: TRBV10-1; d_call: -; clone_size: few; cdr3_aa: CASGGFEGKNTEAFF; cdr3_nt: TGCGCCAGCGGGGGTTTTGAGGGGAAGAACACTGAAGCTTTCTTT
j_call: TRBJ2-1; v_call: TRBV2; d_call: TRBD2; clone_size: -; cdr3_aa: CASTSGSFNEQFF; cdr3_nt: TGTGCCAGCACTAGCGGGAGTTTTAATGAGCAGTTCTTC
j_call: TRBJ1-2; v_call: TRBV3-1; d_call: -; clone_size: many; cdr3_aa: CASRAPGAGYTF; cdr3_nt: TGTGCCAGCAGAGCTCCCGGGGCTGGCTACACCTTC
j_call: TRBJ1-2; v_call: TRBV20-1; d_call: TRBD1; clone_size: -; cdr3_aa: CSAPGTGGRTSYGYTF; cdr3_nt: TGCAGTGCTCCGGGGACAGGGGGACGGACTAGCTATGGCTACACCTTC
j_call: TRBJ2-4; v_call: TRBV5-1; d_call: TRBD1; clone_size: few; cdr3_aa: CASSPRTGLHGKNIQYF; cdr3_nt: TGCGCCAGCAGCCCACGGACAGGGTTACATGGAAAAAACATTCAGTACTTC
j_call: TRBJ1-4; v_call: TRBV28; d_call: TRBD1; clone_size: many; cdr3_aa: CASTTPTGTVSKLFF; cdr3_nt: TGTGCCAGCACCACTCCGACAGGGACAGTCTCCAAACTGTTTTTT
j_call: TRBJ1-2; v_call: TRBV9; d_call: -; clone_size: many; cdr3_aa: CASSVEATANYGYTF; cdr3_nt: TGTGCCAGCAGCGTAGAAGCAACAGCTAACTATGGCTACACCTTC
j_call: TRBJ2-7; v_call: TRBV6-9; d_call: -; clone_size: -; cdr3_aa: CVSSSTSSKWQYF; cdr3_nt: TGTGTCAGCAGTTCCACCTCCTCTAAGTGGCAGTACTTC
j_call: TRBJ2-1; v_call: TRBV7-3; d_call: TRBD2; clone_size: many; cdr3_aa: CASSPGLAGFYNEQFF; cdr3_nt: TGTGCCAGCAGCCCGGGACTAGCGGGCTTCTACAATGAGCAGTTCTTC
j_call: TRBJ2-1; v_call: TRBV5-1; d_call: -; clone_size: many; cdr3_aa: CASSLEGETYNEQFF; cdr3_nt: TGCGCCAGCAGCTTGGAGGGGGAAACCTACAATGAGCAGTTCTTC
j_call: TRBJ1-1; v_call: TRBV14; d_call: -; clone_size: many; cdr3_aa: CASSQDGGRNTEAFF; cdr3_nt: TGTGCCAGCAGCCAAGATGGGGGGCGAAACACTGAAGCTTTCTTT
j_call: TRBJ1-5; v_call: TRBV3-1; d_call: -; clone_size: -; cdr3_aa: CASSLRQADQPQHF; cdr3_nt: TGTGCCAGCAGCCTAAGACAGGCGGACCAGCCCCAGCATTTT
j_call: TRBJ1-2; v_call: TRBV6-1; d_call: -; clone_size: many; cdr3_aa: CASIVEIRGDGYTF; cdr3_nt: TGTGCCAGCATAGTCGAAATAAGGGGTGACGGCTACACCTTC
j_call: TRBJ1-4; v_call: TRBV5-8; d_call: TRBD1; clone_size: few; cdr3_aa: CASSLYRGRGEKLFF; cdr3_nt: TGTGCCAGCAGCCTTTACAGGGGGCGAGGTGAAAAACTGTTTTTT
j_call: TRBJ2-5; v_call: TRBV7-2; d_call: TRBD2; clone_size: many; cdr3_aa: CASSLGTSVETQYF; cdr3_nt: TGTGCCAGCAGCCTCGGGACTAGCGTAGAGACCCAGTACTTC
j_call: TRBJ1-1; v_call: TRBV29-1; d_call: -; clone_size: many; cdr3_aa: CSDSGNTEAFF; cdr3_nt: TGCAGCGACAGCGGTAACACTGAAGCTTTCTTT
j_call: TRBJ1-5; v_call: TRBV28; d_call: -; clone_size: few; cdr3_aa: CASSLCRFDHSGKIGQRVCQPQHF; cdr3_nt: TGTGCCAGCAGTTTATGCCGGTTCGATCACAGTGGGAAAATAGGACAGCGCGTTTGTCAGCCCCAGCATTTT
j_call: TRBJ2-7; v_call: TRBV4-1; d_call: TRBD2; clone_size: once; cdr3_aa: CASSHQTSGSSYEQYF; cdr3_nt: TGCGCCAGCAGCCACCAAACTAGCGGCTCCTCCTACGAGCAGTACTTC